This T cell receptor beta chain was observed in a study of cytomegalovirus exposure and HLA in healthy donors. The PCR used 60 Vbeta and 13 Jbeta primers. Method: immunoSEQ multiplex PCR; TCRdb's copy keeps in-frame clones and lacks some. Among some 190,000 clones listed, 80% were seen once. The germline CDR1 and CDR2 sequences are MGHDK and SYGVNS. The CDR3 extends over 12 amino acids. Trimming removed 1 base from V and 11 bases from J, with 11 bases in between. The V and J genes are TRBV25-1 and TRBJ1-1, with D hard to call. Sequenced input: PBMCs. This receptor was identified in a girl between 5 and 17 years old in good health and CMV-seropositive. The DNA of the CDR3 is TGTGCCAGCAGTGAATCCACCGCGGGGGCTTTCTTT. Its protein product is CASSESTAGAFF.